A selection of T cell receptor beta chains follows, all from one sample in a study of T cells in pancreatic ductal adenocarcinoma. Only in-frame clones appear in the TCRdb table, and some are missing; sequencing was by immunoSEQ multiplex PCR. The table has more than 85,000 clones, 90% to 95% seen once. Sample: PBMCs. The receptors shown here come from a human donor with pancreatic ductal adenocarcinoma. CDR3s include the opening cysteine and the closing phenylalanine or tryptophan. Fields, in order: D gene, V gene, clone size, J gene, CDR3 DNA, CDR3 protein. D genes are given only for firm matches. The size field is filled for only some rows; it gives once, few, many or a size class.

D gene: NA; V gene: TRBV2; clone size: NA; J gene: TRBJ2-2; CDR3 DNA: TGTGCCAGCAGGGAGGGGAGGGAGCTGTTTTTT; CDR3 protein: CASREGRELFF
D gene: NA; V gene: TRBV15; clone size: NA; J gene: TRBJ2-1; CDR3 DNA: TGTGCCACCAGCAGACCCAGGGGTGATGAGCAGTTCTTC; CDR3 protein: CATSRPRGDEQFF
D gene: NA; V gene: TRBV28; clone size: once; J gene: TRBJ2-7; CDR3 DNA: TGTGCCAGCAGTTCCCAGGGATATCTCTACGAGCAGTACTTC; CDR3 protein: CASSSQGYLYEQYF
D gene: TRBD2; V gene: TRBV5-4; clone size: NA; J gene: TRBJ2-7; CDR3 DNA: TGTGCCAGCAGCCCGGGGGGGACATCCACAACCTACGAGCAGTACTTC; CDR3 protein: CASSPGGTSTTYEQYF
D gene: TRBD2; V gene: TRBV10-3; clone size: NA; J gene: TRBJ2-1; CDR3 DNA: TGTGCCATCCGAGGGACTAGCGGGAGCGGTGAGCAGTTCTTC; CDR3 protein: CAIRGTSGSGEQFF
D gene: NA; V gene: TRBV11-2; clone size: NA; J gene: TRBJ2-7; CDR3 DNA: TGTGCCAGCAGCTTAGAGGGATACGGAGGGGCCGGGGAGCAGTACTTC; CDR3 protein: CASSLEGYGGAGEQYF
D gene: NA; V gene: TRBV30; clone size: NA; J gene: TRBJ2-3; CDR3 DNA: TGTGCCTGCACCCGTCAGGGGTCCCCAGATACGCAGTATTTT; CDR3 protein: CACTRQGSPDTQYF
D gene: NA; V gene: TRBV5-1; clone size: NA; J gene: TRBJ1-2; CDR3 DNA: TGCGCCAGCAGCTTGGGCTTAACTCGAGGCTACACCTTC; CDR3 protein: CASSLGLTRGYTF
D gene: TRBD2; V gene: TRBV18; clone size: NA; J gene: TRBJ2-3; CDR3 DNA: TGTGCCAGCTCACCGGGGGCCAGCGGGAGTGATACGCAGTATTTT; CDR3 protein: CASSPGASGSDTQYF
D gene: NA; V gene: TRBV6-1; clone size: NA; J gene: TRBJ2-3; CDR3 DNA: TGTGCCAGCAGAAGCAGGGGCACAGATACGCAGTATTTT; CDR3 protein: CASRSRGTDTQYF
D gene: TRBD1; V gene: TRBV27; clone size: NA; J gene: TRBJ2-6; CDR3 DNA: TGTGCCAGCAGTATGGGGACAGGCGTCCCGGGCTCTGGGGCCAACGTCCTGACTTTC; CDR3 protein: CASSMGTGVPGSGANVLTF
D gene: TRBD1; V gene: TRBV6-5; clone size: NA; J gene: TRBJ1-5; CDR3 DNA: TGTGCCAGCAGTGAAGGGGGCGGCAATCAGCCCCAGCATTTT; CDR3 protein: CASSEGGGNQPQHF
D gene: NA; V gene: TRBV27; clone size: NA; J gene: TRBJ2-3; CDR3 DNA: TGTGCCAGCAGGATATCGAGACAGAGCCGCACAGATACGCAGTATTTT; CDR3 protein: CASRISRQSRTDTQYF
D gene: TRBD2; V gene: TRBV5-4; clone size: NA; J gene: TRBJ2-3; CDR3 DNA: TGTGCCAGCAGCCCCCGACTAGCCCGGGAGAGAGATACGCAGTATTTT; CDR3 protein: CASSPRLARERDTQYF
D gene: TRBD1; V gene: TRBV29-1; clone size: NA; J gene: TRBJ1-1; CDR3 DNA: TGCAGCGCCCAAACAGGGGGAGACACTGAAGCTTTCTTT; CDR3 protein: CSAQTGGDTEAFF
D gene: TRBD1; V gene: TRBV11-3; clone size: NA; J gene: TRBJ2-3; CDR3 DNA: TGTGCCAGCAGCTTAGGGGACAGGGGCAGCACAGATACGCAGTATTTT; CDR3 protein: CASSLGDRGSTDTQYF
D gene: NA; V gene: TRBV2; clone size: NA; J gene: TRBJ1-4; CDR3 DNA: TGTGCCAGCAGTGAAGGGGTGGAGGGTGAAAAACTGTTTTTT; CDR3 protein: CASSEGVEGEKLFF
D gene: TRBD2; V gene: TRBV19; clone size: NA; J gene: TRBJ2-7; CDR3 DNA: TGTGCCAGTAGTATAATGAGCGGGAGGTACGAGCAGTACTTC; CDR3 protein: CASSIMSGRYEQYF
D gene: TRBD2; V gene: TRBV9; clone size: NA; J gene: TRBJ2-3; CDR3 DNA: TGTGCCAGCAGCGCTACTAGCGGGAGCACAGATACGCAGTATTTT; CDR3 protein: CASSATSGSTDTQYF
D gene: NA; V gene: TRBV7-3; clone size: NA; J gene: TRBJ2-5; CDR3 DNA: TGTGCCAGCAGCTTCGGTGAGACCCAGTACTTC; CDR3 protein: CASSFGETQYF
D gene: NA; V gene: TRBV6-5; clone size: once; J gene: TRBJ1-2; CDR3 DNA: TGTGCCAGCAGTTACTCCCGTGGGGGGGCGCAATATGGCTACACCTTC; CDR3 protein: CASSYSRGGAQYGYTF
D gene: NA; V gene: TRBV7-3; clone size: NA; J gene: TRBJ2-3; CDR3 DNA: TGTGCCAGCAGCTTTAGGGGGAGGGAGAGAGGGTCAGATACGCAGTATTTT; CDR3 protein: CASSFRGRERGSDTQYF
D gene: TRBD2; V gene: TRBV5-1; clone size: NA; J gene: TRBJ2-2; CDR3 DNA: TGCGCCAGCAGTGGAGGACTAGCGTCGAACACCGGGGAGCTGTTTTTT; CDR3 protein: CASSGGLASNTGELFF
D gene: TRBD1; V gene: TRBV28; clone size: NA; J gene: TRBJ1-5; CDR3 DNA: TGTGCCAGCAGTTTTCCAGGACAGGGTTATCAGCCCCAGCATTTT; CDR3 protein: CASSFPGQGYQPQHF
D gene: NA; V gene: TRBV2; clone size: NA; J gene: TRBJ2-7; CDR3 DNA: TGTGCCAGCCTACAGGCCGCCGGCTCCTACGAGCAGTACTTC; CDR3 protein: CASLQAAGSYEQYF
D gene: NA; V gene: TRBV28; clone size: NA; J gene: TRBJ2-7; CDR3 DNA: TGTGCCAGCAGTTTTGGGACACCCTTTTACGAGCAGTACTTC; CDR3 protein: CASSFGTPFYEQYF
D gene: TRBD2; V gene: TRBV28; clone size: NA; J gene: TRBJ2-7; CDR3 DNA: TGTGCCAGCAGTTTTAGACTAGCGGGAGCCGGCGAGCAGTACTTC; CDR3 protein: CASSFRLAGAGEQYF
D gene: TRBD1; V gene: TRBV10-2; clone size: NA; J gene: TRBJ2-5; CDR3 DNA: TGCGCCACCCAAAAGGGGGCAGAAGAGACCCAGTACTTC; CDR3 protein: CATQKGAEETQYF